Shown below are 20 T cell receptor beta chains from a single sample sequenced in a study of regulatory T cells in long-lasting Graves disease. The time point was: newly diagnosed GD, antithyroid drugs for less than 3 months. The TCR library was made from RNA that had been extracted from PBMCs in TRIzol. Relying on iRepertoire HTBI primers and Arm-PCR of CDR3 regions, the team built TCR beta libraries. TCRdb analysed the multiplex PCR reads with MiXCR anew, one entry per CDR3 protein. The sample records some 320,000 distinct CDR3 sequences, about a sixth being singletons. The sequencing here drew on peripheral blood mononuclear cells (PBMCs), taken at new diagnosis, from a patient treated with antithyroid drugs. These receptors all come from a female donor with Graves disease.

The chain uses TRBV6-1 and TRBJ2-7; 7 nucleotides match TRBD1. Germline V gene data show CDR1 as MNHNS and CDR2 as SASEGT. The CDR3 has 15 amino acids. J lost 4 bases, V lost 4 bases, and 10 bases had no gene match. DNA of the CDR3: TGTGCCAGCAGTGTCGCCGGGACAGCTAATTACGAGCAGTACTTC. It is translated as CASSVAGTANYEQYF.

The chain links TRBV6-2 or TRBV6-3 to TRBJ2-7; 13 positions agree with TRBD2. The V and J ends lost 5 bases and 2 bases, in that order; junction bases with no gene match: 9. Germline CDR1 and CDR2: MNHEY and SVGEGT. This CDR3 comprises 17 residues. In DNA, the CDR3 is TGTGCCAGCAGTGAAGGCCTAGGACTAGCGGGAGCCTACGAGCAGTACTTC. This sequence encodes CASSEGLGLAGAYEQYF.

In this sample, this clonotype turned up a few times. V gene TRBV5-1 combines with J gene TRBJ2-3; TRBD2 might be the D (6 bases). The V end was cut by 0 bases, the J end by 6 bases, with 14 bases between. This CDR3 is 15 amino acids long. Per germline, CDR1 SGHRS and CDR2 YFSETQ. Here the CDR3 DNA reads TGCGCCAGCAGCTTGGAGCCAGGTGGGAGGGATACGCAGTATTTT. It translates to CASSLEPGGRDTQYF.

As concerns this clonotype: Germline is not matched at one junction end, which may reflect a read error. The genes are TRBV19 and TRBJ2-6, with 11 bases aligning to TRBD2. This CDR3 has 17 amino acids. Germline V gene sequence: CDR1 LNHDA, CDR2 SQIVND (reference sequence). The CDR3 loop reads CASRTGTSGSGANALTF. Written as DNA, the CDR3 is TGTGCCAGTAGGACCGGGACTAGCGGCTCTGGGGCCAACGCCCTGACTTTC. Variable domain in full (rest from reference TRBV19 and TRBJ2-6): DGGITQSPKYLFRKEGQNVTLSCEQNLNHDAMYWYRQDPGQGLRLIYYSQIVNDFQKGDIAEGYSVSREKKESFPLTVTSAQKNPTAFYLCASRTGTSGSGANALTFGAGSRLTVL.

Comment on this clonotype: A read error is likely here: a far larger clone is one base away. The V and J genes are TRBV11-2 and TRBJ2-5; weak D call: TRBD2 (6 bases). Germline V lookup: CDR1 SGHAT, CDR2 FQNNGV. CDR3 length: 14 residues. Trimming pared 1 base from V and 11 bases from J, leaving 17 bases between. The CDR3 reads CASSLAGDYNEQYF. CDR3 nucleotide sequence: TGTGCCAGCAGCTTAGCGGGAGACTACAATGAGCAGTACTTC.

The V and J genes are TRBV6-1 and TRBJ1-5; D is possibly TRBD1 (6 bases). This CDR3 region has 15 residues. CDR1 MNHNS and CDR2 SASEGT come from the germline V gene. Trimming shortened V by 0 bases and J by 0 bases, and 6 bases separated the two germline ends. The CDR3 here is CASSEAGGSNQPQHF. In DNA form, the CDR3 reads TGTGCCAGCAGTGAAGCAGGGGGTAGCAATCAGCCCCAGCATTTT.

This clonotype was recorded at least ten times. The genes are TRBV2 and TRBJ2-3, with TRBD1 matching over 9 bases. V lost 5 bases and J lost 3; bases outside the gene matches: 6. This CDR3 spans 15 amino acids. Germline lookup yields CDR1 SNHLY and CDR2 FYNNEI. CDR3 nucleotides: TGTGCCAGCAGTCGAGACAGGGGGAGTACAGATACGCAGTATTTT. Protein: CASSRDRGSTDTQYF. The whole variable domain, remainder taken from reference TRBV2 and TRBJ2-3, is EPEVTQTPSHQVTQMGQEVILRCVPISNHLYFYWYRQILGQKVEFLVSFYNNEISEKSEIFDDQFSVERPDGSNFTLKIRSTKLEDSAMYFCASSRDRGSTDTQYFGPGTRLTVL.

The V call is TRBV19, the J call TRBJ2-1, with D perhaps TRBD1 or TRBD2 (6 bases each). CDR1 LNHDA and CDR2 SQIVND come from the germline V gene (reference sequence). V gave up 4 bases and J gave up 6 bases, with 19 bases separating them. CDR3 length: 16 amino acids. The DNA of the CDR3 is TGTGCCAGTAGTAATCGCCGGGGGCCAGGGGCCAATGAGCAGTTCTTC. Translated, it gives CASSNRRGPGANEQFF.

Comment on this clonotype: This may be a read error, as it is one base from a much larger clone. The V gene is TRBV3-1, the J gene TRBJ2-7; 7 positions match TRBD2. Germline-derived CDR1 and CDR2 are LGHDT and YNNKEL (reference sequence). This CDR3 region has 15 residues. The CDR3 nucleotides read TGTACCAGCAGCCAAGTTCCTAGCGGTCGCTACGAGCAGTACTTC. This encodes CTSSQVPSGRYEQYF.

This clonotype came up many times. V is TRBV19 and J is TRBJ1-5; the match to TRBD1 covers 8 bases. CDR3 length equals 14 residues. J was trimmed by 5 bases and V by 5 bases; bases with no gene match: 5. The germline V gene has CDR1 LNHDA and CDR2 SQIVND (reference sequence). The CDR3 nucleotides read TGTGCCAGTAGTTATAGGACAGGGCATCAGCCCCAGCATTTT. Its protein product is CASSYRTGHQPQHF.

The chain is built from TRBV6-2 or TRBV6-3 and TRBJ1-5; 7 bases map to TRBD1. The junction had 10 bases not matched to a gene; V was cut back by 7 bases and J by 7 bases. Per germline, CDR1 MNHEY and CDR2 SVGEGT. The CDR3 contains 14 residues. CDR3 region: CASTEGAGGQPQHF. The DNA of the CDR3 is TGTGCCAGCACCGAGGGGGCAGGAGGACAGCCCCAGCATTTT.

This clonotype was counted ten times or more. The chain has TRBV19 and TRBJ2-5; 12 nucleotides line up with TRBD2. This CDR3 is 16 amino acids long. V shed 6 bases and J 3 bases; nucleotides not matched to a gene: 8. Germline V gives CDR1 LNHDA, CDR2 SQIVND (reference sequence). The CDR3 DNA follows: TGTGCCAGTAGCCCCCGACTAGCGGGAGAGAAAGAGACCCAGTACTTC. Its protein is CASSPRLAGEKETQYF.

This clonotype was detected many times. The J gene is TRBJ1-2, the V gene TRBV20-1; perhaps TRBD1 as D (5 bases). The CDR3 runs to 13 residues. The germline gives CDR1 DFQATT, CDR2 SNEGSKA (reference sequence). V was shortened by 3 bases and J by 4 bases, with 12 bases between the two germline ends. CDR3 coding DNA: TGCAGTGCTAGCTACTCGGGGGTCTATGGCTACACCTTC. Translating it yields CSASYSGVYGYTF.

The sample holds a few counts of this clonotype. The rearrangement links TRBV2 to TRBJ1-4; no clear D. Per the germline V gene, CDR1 is SNHLY and CDR2 is FYNNEI. CDR3 size: 16 residues. Between the trimmed V and J ends, which lost 8 bases and 3 bases, there was a span of 19 bases. CDR3 in DNA: TGTGCCAGCGGTAGACCGACCCCCAGGCCTAATGAAAAACTGTTTTTT. It translates to CASGRPTPRPNEKLFF.

This clonotype was recorded at least ten times. The gene calls are TRBV11-1 and TRBJ2-2; D unclear. The CDR3 has 15 amino acids. V lost 4 bases and J lost 1, with 10 bases in between. Germline assignment: CDR1 SGHAT and CDR2 FQDESV (reference sequence). The CDR3 here is CASSSGRLNTGELFF. The CDR3 DNA reads TGTGCCAGCAGCTCGGGTCGGCTGAACACCGGGGAGCTGTTTTTT. The entire variable domain, with the rest obtained from reference TRBV11-1 and TRBJ2-2, is as follows: EAEVAQSPRYKITEKSQAVAFWCDPISGHATLYWYRQILGQGPELLVQFQDESVVDDSQLPKDRFSAERLKGVDSTLKIQPAELGDSAMYLCASSSGRLNTGELFFGEGSRLTVL.

The sample holds a few counts of this clonotype. V gene TRBV19 combines with J gene TRBJ2-3; tentatively, D is TRBD1 or TRBD2 (5 bases each). The germline V and J ends were trimmed by 1 base and 0 bases, with 8 bases remaining between them. The CDR3 consists of 15 residues. CDR1 and CDR2 (germline): LNHDA, SQIVND (reference sequence). Here the CDR3 reads CASSIGGGSTDTQYF. DNA for the CDR3: TGTGCCAGTAGTATAGGGGGCGGGAGCACAGATACGCAGTATTTT.

The rearrangement links TRBV7-2 to TRBJ2-1, with 8 bases matching TRBD2. Looked up from germline, CDR1 is SGHTA and CDR2 is FQGNSA. There are 15 residues in the CDR3. V shed 1 base, J shed 7 bases, and the junction held 6 bases outside the gene matches. This chain's CDR3 is CASSLVGTRGNEQFF. CDR3 nucleotide sequence: TGTGCCAGCAGCTTAGTTGGGACTAGGGGGAATGAGCAGTTCTTC.

This clonotype was picked up many times. V is TRBV2 and J is TRBJ2-7, with 10 bases fitting TRBD2. The CDR3 is made up of 14 amino acids. V lost 5 bases and J lost 2; bases outside the gene matches: 3. Germline lookup yields CDR1 SNHLY and CDR2 FYNNEI. CDR3 bases: TGTGCCAGCAGTACCGGGACTAGCGCCTACGAGCAGTACTTC. Its protein product is CASSTGTSAYEQYF.

Worth noting for this clonotype: A read error may explain this, as a much larger clone is one base away. V usage is TRBV6-2 or TRBV6-3 and J usage is TRBJ2-1; 13 positions agree with TRBD2. TRBJ2-7 matches the DNA end more closely, so the J call is doubtful. Looked up from germline, CDR1 is MNHEY and CDR2 is SVGEGT. The CDR3 sequence is 15 residues long. CDR3 DNA: TGTGCCAGCAGTCCGCCGGGACTAGCGGGGAATGAGCAGTACTTC. Translation: CASSPPGLAGNEQYF.

This clonotype was counted ten times or more. V usage is TRBV27 and J usage is TRBJ2-2, with a weak D call TRBD2 (6 bases). The CDR3 is 14 amino acids. Trimming pared 8 bases from V and 6 bases from J, leaving 16 bases between. Germline V gene lookup returns CDR1 MNHEY and CDR2 SMNVEV (reference sequence). The CDR3 loop is CASGVSGRSGELFF. The DNA for the CDR3 is TGTGCCAGCGGCGTCAGCGGGCGATCCGGGGAGCTGTTTTTT.